The 29 T cell receptor beta chains below were found in one sample sequenced in a study of blood T cell repertoires in COVID-19. Here immunoSEQ multiplex PCR was the method, and the copy in TCRdb shows in-frame clones only, minus some. The sample has around 71,000 clones; about four fifths are singletons. Sequencing was performed on peripheral blood. The origin of the receptors is a man between 65 and 85 years old with acute or convalescent COVID-19.

The chain joins TRBV2 to TRBJ2-5; D is undetermined. V was trimmed by 4 bases and J by 3 bases, leaving 12 bases between them. Germline V gives CDR1 SNHLY, CDR2 FYNNEI. This CDR3 has 14 residues. The CDR3 sequence: CASSVPALKETQYF. The CDR3 nucleotides are TGTGCCAGCAGTGTTCCCGCGCTAAAAGAGACCCAGTACTTC.

The CDR3 DNA reads as TGTGCCAGCAGTGGACCCAATATCAGGGGGGGCAATCAGCCCCAGCATTTT. Protein product: CASSGPNIRGGNQPQHF. The rearrangement links TRBV6-1 to TRBJ1-5, with TRBD1 matching over 7 bases. J was trimmed by 2 bases and V by 4 bases; bases with no gene match: 11. This CDR3 has 17 residues. The germline V gene has CDR1 MNHNS and CDR2 SASEGT.

The CDR3 region has the DNA TGCGCCAGCAGCCAAGTTCAAGGGGCCAACGTCCTGACTTTC. This sequence encodes CASSQVQGANVLTF. The V and J genes are TRBV4-1 and TRBJ2-6; D ambiguous. The CDR3 runs 14 residues. V lost 1 base and J 4 bases, leaving 5 bases between the germline ends. Germline V gene lookup returns CDR1 MGHRA and CDR2 YSYEKL.

This chain connects TRBV28 to TRBJ1-2; D ambiguous. Deletions cut 5 bases from V and 5 bases from J, with 6 bases between. CDR3 size: 11 residues. Germline CDR1 is MDHEN and CDR2 is SYDVKM. CDR3 region: CASSPEYGYTF. CDR3 DNA: TGTGCCAGCAGTCCCGAGTATGGCTACACCTTC.

The CDR3 DNA reads TGTGCCACCAGCAGAGATGGACAGGGATATGGCTACACCTTC. It is translated as CATSRDGQGYGYTF. The rearrangement joins TRBV15 to TRBJ1-2; TRBD1 agrees at 8 bases. CDR3 length equals 14 residues. Germline CDR1 is LNHNV and CDR2 is YYDKDF (reference sequence). The J segment lost 5 bases and the V segment lost 0 bases, leaving 2 bases of the junction unmatched.

This clone has only one observation. The chain links TRBV5-4 to TRBJ2-5; weak D call: TRBD2 (6 bases). Between the trimmed V and J ends, which lost 6 bases and 2 bases, there was a span of 20 bases. CDR1 SGHNT and CDR2 YYREEE come from the germline V gene (reference sequence). The CDR3 loop spans 16 amino acids. The CDR3 nucleotides are TGTGCCAGCACCTTCCGCCTCGGGGGTCCTCAAGAGACCCAGTACTTC. Translating gives CASTFRLGGPQETQYF.

V usage is TRBV9 and J usage is TRBJ2-7; 10 nucleotides match TRBD1. The CDR3 consists of 15 residues. The germline V gene encodes CDR1 SGDLS and CDR2 YYNGEE. The J segment lost 4 bases and the V segment lost 4 bases, leaving 8 bases of the junction unmatched. As DNA, the CDR3 is TGTGCCAGCAGCCGCAGACAGGGGGCGATGTACGAGCAGTACTTC. Its translation is CASSRRQGAMYEQYF.

The chain combines TRBV2 with TRBJ2-3, with 7 positions matching TRBD2. The CDR3 spans 14 residues. Germline-derived CDR1 and CDR2 are SNHLY and FYNNEI. Unmatched junction bases numbered 7, after V lost 9 bases and J lost 1 base. The CDR3 here is CARETSAGTDTQYF. Written as DNA, the CDR3 is TGTGCCAGAGAAACTAGCGCCGGCACAGATACGCAGTATTTT. Variable domain in full (rest from reference TRBV2 and TRBJ2-3): EPEVTQTPSHQVTQMGQEVILRCVPISNHLYFYWYRQILGQKVEFLVSFYNNEISEKSEIFDDQFSVERPDGSNFTLKIRSTKLEDSAMYFCARETSAGTDTQYFGPGTRLTVL.

V is TRBV12-3 or TRBV12-4 and J is TRBJ1-1; D ambiguous. Trimming left V 3 bases short and J 6 bases short, with 11 bases between. The CDR3 is 13 amino acids. The chain's CDR3 is CASSLGGRAEAFF. The CDR3 DNA sequence: TGTGCCAGCAGTTTGGGCGGGCGCGCTGAAGCTTTCTTT.

This clone was counted only a few times. The chain links TRBV6-2 or TRBV6-3 to TRBJ1-1; 7 nucleotides align to TRBD1. J was trimmed by 5 bases and V by 6 bases; bases with no gene match: 9. The V gene's germline CDR1 is MNHEY and CDR2 SVGEGT. This CDR3 is 14 amino acids long. This CDR3 is CASSPMTGITEAFF. CDR3 coding DNA: TGTGCCAGCAGCCCTATGACAGGGATAACTGAAGCTTTCTTT.

The chain uses TRBV11-2 and TRBJ2-5; 10 positions match TRBD2. The ends lost 4 bases at V and 3 bases at J; junction bases unmatched: 11. The CDR3 is 17 residues long. Germline CDR1 reads SGHAT; CDR2 reads FQNNGV. The CDR3 spells CASSSELAGGREETQYF. DNA for the CDR3: TGTGCCAGCAGCTCCGAATTAGCGGGAGGAAGGGAAGAGACCCAGTACTTC.

The chain uses TRBV6-1 and TRBJ2-1; the D gene is possibly TRBD2 (5 bases). This CDR3 spans 13 amino acids. The V end was cut by 2 bases, the J end by 8 bases, with 10 bases between. The germline V gene has CDR1 MNHNS and CDR2 SASEGT. CDR3 in DNA: TGTGCCAGCAGTGAATCGGGAACCCATGAGCAGTTCTTC. It specifies CASSESGTHEQFF.

The rearrangement joins TRBV9 to TRBJ1-2, with 8 positions matching TRBD1. Germline values: CDR1 SGDLS, CDR2 YYNGEE. The CDR3 spans 13 residues. V lost 3 bases and J lost 8; bases outside the gene matches: 6. The CDR3 bases are TGTGCCAGCAGCGCTCCGACAGGGGAAGGCTACACCTTC. Protein sequence: CASSAPTGEGYTF.

The chain combines TRBV21-1 with TRBJ2-7; the D call TRBD2 from the table was never checked on the DNA. TRBV21-1 is a pseudogene segment. This CDR3 contains 14 residues. The CDR3 DNA reads TGTGCCAGCAGCAAATATCGGACGAGGGACGAGCAGTACTTC. It translates to CASSKYRTRDEQYF.

This chain uses TRBV28 with TRBJ2-3; D possibly corresponds to TRBD2 (5 bases). Looked up from germline, CDR1 is MDHEN and CDR2 is SYDVKM. V lost 4 bases and J 4 bases, leaving 9 bases between the germline ends. The CDR3 loop spans 13 amino acids. CDR3 amino acids: CASSWQRADTQYF. The CDR3 nucleotides read TGTGCCAGCAGTTGGCAGAGGGCAGATACGCAGTATTTT.

The rearrangement links TRBV28 to TRBJ1-1; TRBD1 aligns across 9 bases. The ends lost 6 bases at V and 3 bases at J; junction bases unmatched: 8. Germline CDR1 and CDR2: MDHEN and SYDVKM. The CDR3 covers 15 residues. As DNA, the CDR3 is TGTGCCAGCAGCTCCGGGACAGGGATCGACACTGAAGCTTTCTTT. As protein: CASSSGTGIDTEAFF. The full variable domain, rest sourced from reference TRBV28 and TRBJ1-1, is DVKVTQSSRYLVKRTGEKVFLECVQDMDHENMFWYRQDPGLGLRLIYFSYDVKMKEKGDIPEGYSVSREKKERFSLILESASTNQTSMYLCASSSGTGIDTEAFFGQGTRLTVV.

The J gene is TRBJ2-5, the V gene TRBV6-5, with 10 bases that match TRBD2. CDR1 and CDR2 from the germline V gene are MNHEY and SVGAGI. CDR3 length: 15 residues. The trim removed 6 bases at V and 1 base at J, leaving 5 bases unmatched. CDR3 protein: CASRPSGSTQETQYF. The CDR3 DNA sequence: TGTGCCAGCAGACCTAGCGGGAGTACCCAAGAGACCCAGTACTTC.

J is TRBJ2-3 and V is TRBV9, with a tentative D call TRBD2 (5 bases). V lost 0 bases and J lost 1, with 12 bases in between. The CDR3 covers 16 residues. From germline, CDR1 is SGDLS and CDR2 YYNGEE. This CDR3 is CASSVELRARTDTQYF. The DNA for the CDR3 is TGTGCCAGCAGCGTAGAATTGAGGGCTCGCACAGATACGCAGTATTTT.

The chain combines TRBV5-5 with TRBJ1-1, with D perhaps matching TRBD1 (6 bases). Germline V gene sequence: CDR1 SGHKS, CDR2 YYEKEE (reference sequence). The CDR3 has 14 amino acids. The V end was cut by 4 bases, the J end by 8 bases, with 18 bases between. The CDR3 nucleotides read TGTGCCAGCAGCCCGCGACAGGACTTCAACGAAGCTTTCTTT. This gives the protein CASSPRQDFNEAFF.

The chain links TRBV13 to TRBJ2-7, with a possible D match to TRBD1 (6 bases). This CDR3 has 12 residues. Germline CDR1 PRHDT, CDR2 FYEKMQ (reference sequence). V was cut by 4 bases and J by 6 bases, with 10 bases left in between. The chain's CDR3 is CASSSTGFEQYF. CDR3 DNA sequence: TGTGCCAGCAGCTCAACAGGGTTCGAGCAGTACTTC.

This chain connects TRBV2 to TRBJ1-1; D remains ambiguous. The length of the CDR3 is 14 residues. Trimming removed 6 bases at V and 0 bases at J, with 11 bases between. CDR1 and CDR2 from the germline V gene are SNHLY and FYNNEI. CDR3 region: CASSRTGMNTEAFF. The CDR3 coding sequence is TGTGCCAGCAGCCGAACGGGGATGAACACTGAAGCTTTCTTT.

The chain employs TRBV2 and TRBJ2-3; 11 nucleotides line up with TRBD2. Trimming cost V 1 base and J 3 bases; bases outside gene matches: 6. The V gene's germline CDR1 is SNHLY and CDR2 FYNNEI. The CDR3 runs 17 residues. For the CDR3, the DNA is TGTGCCAGCAGTGAAGAATGGGCTAGCGGGAGGACAGATACGCAGTATTTT. The encoded protein is CASSEEWASGRTDTQYF.

V usage is TRBV18 and J usage is TRBJ2-7, with TRBD2 matching 14 bases. CDR3 length: 15 amino acids. J was trimmed by 6 bases and V by 3 bases; bases with no gene match: 4. From germline, CDR1 is KGHSH and CDR2 LQKENI. CDR3 protein: CASSPGTSGSGEQYF. DNA for the CDR3: TGTGCCAGCTCACCCGGGACTAGCGGGAGTGGCGAGCAGTACTTC.

The rearrangement links TRBV2 to TRBJ2-7; TRBD2 agrees at 8 bases. CDR3 length: 15 amino acids. CDR1 and CDR2 from the germline V gene are SNHLY and FYNNEI. The V gene end was trimmed by 3 bases and the J gene end by 5 bases; junction bases not matched to a gene: 9. CDR3 residues: CASSDKTGTSHEQYF. In DNA, the CDR3 is TGTGCCAGCAGTGACAAAACCGGGACTAGTCACGAGCAGTACTTC.

The chain links TRBV4-1 to TRBJ1-2; D remains ambiguous. The CDR3 loop spans 13 amino acids. The germline gives CDR1 MGHRA, CDR2 YSYEKL. The V gene lost 4 bases and the J gene lost 1 base, with 7 bases spanning the gap. The CDR3 region has the DNA TGCGCCAGCAGCCTTGATAGTAACTATGGCTACACCTTC. Amino acids: CASSLDSNYGYTF.

The J gene is TRBJ2-1, the V gene TRBV25-1; 12 nucleotides match TRBD2. V was pared by 1 base and J by 4 bases, with 2 bases of the junction left unmatched. The CDR3 length is 16 residues. Per the germline V gene, CDR1 is MGHDK and CDR2 is SYGVNS. CDR3 region: CASSEWGTSGYNEQFF. CDR3 nucleotide sequence: TGTGCCAGCAGTGAATGGGGGACTAGCGGGTACAATGAGCAGTTCTTC.

This chain connects TRBV5-1 to TRBJ1-4, with 7 bases that match TRBD1. Trimming took 0 bases from V and 0 from J; bases not matched to a gene: 5. The CDR3 has 17 amino acids. Germline CDR1 reads SGHRS; CDR2 reads YFSETQ. CDR3 bases: TGCGCCAGCAGCTTGGAGCAGGGGGTGGCAACTAATGAAAAACTGTTTTTT. Translating it yields CASSLEQGVATNEKLFF.

Concerning this clone: Sequence at one end of the junction differs from germline and may be a read error. The rearrangement uses TRBV10-1 and TRBJ2-2; D tentatively reads TRBD1 or TRBD2 (5 bases each). There are 13 residues in the CDR3. CDR1 WNHNN and CDR2 SYGVQD come from the germline V gene (reference sequence). Here the CDR3 DNA reads TGCGCCAGCCGTGAGGGGCAGTCCGGGGAGCTGTTTTTT. It specifies CASREGQSGELFF.

The chain carries TRBV19 and TRBJ1-1; a possible D gene is TRBD1 (5 bases). Trimming removed 6 bases from V and 0 bases from J, with 11 bases in between. The CDR3 runs 14 residues. CDR1 is LNHDA, CDR2 SQIVND, per germline (reference sequence). This CDR3 reads CASSPGPVNTEAFF. CDR3 nucleotide sequence: TGTGCCAGTAGCCCAGGGCCGGTGAACACTGAAGCTTTCTTT.